The 16 T cell receptor beta chains presented below share a single source sample, sequenced in a study of blood T cell repertoires in COVID-19. Profiled with immunoSEQ multiplex PCR; TCRdb holds only in-frame clones, not every one. The repertoire holds about 120,000 clones, with around 70% as singletons. Sequences were obtained from peripheral blood. The receptors were sampled from a man between 60 and 75 years old with acute or convalescent COVID-19.

The V call is TRBV9, the J call TRBJ1-6, with 7 bases fitting TRBD1. V was pared by 3 bases and J by 9 bases, with 6 bases of the junction left unmatched. The CDR3 totals 14 residues. Germline CDR1 SGDLS, CDR2 YYNGEE. The CDR3 protein is CASSARQGGSPLHF. CDR3 coding DNA: TGTGCCAGCAGCGCCCGACAGGGAGGTTCACCCCTCCACTTT.

This clone was recorded once. The V call is TRBV9, the J call TRBJ2-7, with D maybe TRBD1 (5 bases). Germline V gives CDR1 SGDLS, CDR2 YYNGEE. Trimming stripped 0 bases from V and 3 bases from J, with 13 bases between. The CDR3 is 15 amino acids. The CDR3 region has the DNA TGTGCCAGCAGCGTAGCTCCAGACAGAGGCTACGAGCAGTACTTC. Protein product: CASSVAPDRGYEQYF.

The chain links TRBV11-2 to TRBJ1-2; 9 nucleotides agree with TRBD1. The CDR3 spans 14 residues. The J segment lost 5 bases and the V segment lost 4 bases, leaving 5 bases of the junction unmatched. Germline V lookup: CDR1 SGHAT, CDR2 FQNNGV. Here the CDR3 reads CASSSGQGFYGYTF. CDR3 DNA: TGTGCCAGCAGCTCGGGACAGGGATTTTATGGCTACACCTTC.

The chain employs TRBV29-1 and TRBJ1-6; D is uncertain. Per the germline V gene, CDR1 is SQVTM and CDR2 is ANQGSEA. This CDR3 comprises 13 residues. Trimming shortened V by 6 bases and J by 7 bases, and 13 bases separated the two germline ends. CDR3 nucleotide sequence: TGCAGCGTGTCGATCGGGAGGAATTCACCCCTCCACTTT. It codes for CSVSIGRNSPLHF.

The J gene is TRBJ2-7, the V gene TRBV5-6; tentative D call: TRBD2 (6 bases). Germline lookup yields CDR1 SGHDT and CDR2 YYEEEE. The CDR3 covers 14 residues. V lost 4 bases, J lost 0 bases, and 11 bases lay in between. CDR3 DNA: TGTGCCAGCAGCCCCAGCGGGTCCTCCTACGAGCAGTACTTC. Its protein is CASSPSGSSYEQYF.

The DNA of the CDR3 is TGCGCCAGCAGCTTGGCGCCTACAGGGGGCGCTGGGAATTCACCCCTCCACTTT. It yields the protein CASSLAPTGGAGNSPLHF. The chain has TRBV5-1 and TRBJ1-6, with 9 bases that match TRBD1. V was clipped by 0 bases and J by 7 bases; unmatched bases: 11. CDR1 is SGHRS, CDR2 YFSETQ, per germline. The CDR3 runs to 18 residues.

The V gene is TRBV30, the J gene TRBJ2-3; 9 bases map to TRBD1. The germline V gene has CDR1 GTSNPN and CDR2 SVGIG (reference sequence). Trimming took 4 bases from V and 6 from J; bases not matched to a gene: 8. There are 14 residues in the CDR3. CDR3 DNA sequence: TGTGCCTGGAACCACCCGGACAGGGGTGATACGCAGTATTTT. This gives the protein CAWNHPDRGDTQYF.

The rearrangement uses TRBV7-2 and TRBJ2-1; unclear D gene. Germline V CDR1 and CDR2: SGHTA, FQGNSA. The germline V and J ends were trimmed by 2 bases and 0 bases, with 5 bases remaining between them. The CDR3 extends over 14 amino acids. The CDR3 protein is CASSLPGSYNEQFF. In nucleotides, the CDR3 is TGTGCCAGCAGCTTACCAGGCTCCTACAATGAGCAGTTCTTC.

The V call is TRBV11-2, the J call TRBJ2-7; TRBD1 is a possible D gene (5 bases). This CDR3 contains 12 residues. Trimming stripped 0 bases from V and 7 bases from J, with 7 bases between. Per the germline V gene, CDR1 is SGHAT and CDR2 is FQNNGV. Here the CDR3 reads CASSLDGQEQYF. The CDR3 DNA reads TGTGCCAGCAGCTTAGATGGACAAGAGCAGTACTTC.

This chain joins TRBV6-6 and TRBJ2-2; D possibly corresponds to TRBD2 (6 bases). This CDR3 region has 16 residues. Per germline, CDR1 MNHNY and CDR2 SVGAGI (reference sequence). V was trimmed by 2 bases and J by 5 bases, leaving 15 bases between them. The CDR3 loop reads CASSYVRGLLTGELFF. The CDR3 DNA follows: TGTGCCAGCAGTTACGTTAGGGGACTGCTTACCGGGGAGCTGTTTTTT.

This clone showed up just once. The chain uses TRBV7-2 and TRBJ2-1; 14 bases are shared with TRBD2. Germline values: CDR1 SGHTA, CDR2 FQGNSA. V gave up 4 bases and J gave up 9 bases; unmatched junction bases: 5. This CDR3 is built from 15 residues. This CDR3 reads CASSWTSGGRGEQFF. The CDR3 DNA reads as TGTGCCAGCAGCTGGACTAGCGGGGGGCGGGGTGAGCAGTTCTTC.

This chain links TRBV4-2 with TRBJ1-1, with 7 bases aligning to TRBD1. This CDR3 is 14 amino acids long. From germline, CDR1 is LGHNA and CDR2 YNFKEQ. Unmatched junction bases numbered 2, after V lost 3 bases and J lost 1 base. CDR3 nucleotide sequence: TGTGCCAGCAGCCAGGACAGGCAGAACACTGAAGCTTTCTTT. It encodes CASSQDRQNTEAFF.

The chain carries TRBV24-1 and TRBJ2-7, with TRBD2 identical over 8 bases. Germline V gene sequence: CDR1 KGHDR, CDR2 SFDVKD. V shed 6 bases, J shed 5 bases, and the junction held 11 bases outside the gene matches. This CDR3 is 15 amino acids long. CDR3 coding DNA: TGTGCCACCAGTCCCGGGCTAGCGGGCCCCGACGAGCAGTACTTC. Protein sequence: CATSPGLAGPDEQYF.

Only a few counts were recorded for this clone. The rearrangement links TRBV10-1 to TRBJ1-1; D call uncertain. The germline CDR1 and CDR2 sequences are WNHNN and SYGVQD (reference sequence). Trimming pared 6 bases from V and 5 bases from J, leaving 16 bases between. The CDR3 is made up of 14 amino acids. In nucleotides, the CDR3 is TGCGCCAGCAGGAGGGTACTTGGGGAGACTGAAGCTTTCTTT. It specifies CASRRVLGETEAFF.

This chain links TRBV15 with TRBJ2-3; D is perhaps TRBD2 (5 bases). This CDR3 contains 17 residues. Deletions cut 0 bases from V and 4 bases from J, with 17 bases between. Germline V lookup: CDR1 LNHNV, CDR2 YYDKDF (reference sequence). CDR3 sequence reads: CATSRDYPSGRPDTQYF. DNA of the CDR3: TGTGCCACCAGCAGAGATTACCCCAGCGGTAGACCAGATACGCAGTATTTT.

The chain couples TRBV19 to TRBJ1-2; 7 bases match TRBD1. The germline V gene encodes CDR1 LNHDA and CDR2 SQIVND (reference sequence). Trimming removed 4 bases from V and 2 bases from J; junction bases left unmatched: 4. The CDR3 extends over 14 amino acids. DNA for the CDR3: TGTGCCAGTAGTAGCCTGACAGGGAACTATGGCTACACCTTC. This codes for CASSSLTGNYGYTF.